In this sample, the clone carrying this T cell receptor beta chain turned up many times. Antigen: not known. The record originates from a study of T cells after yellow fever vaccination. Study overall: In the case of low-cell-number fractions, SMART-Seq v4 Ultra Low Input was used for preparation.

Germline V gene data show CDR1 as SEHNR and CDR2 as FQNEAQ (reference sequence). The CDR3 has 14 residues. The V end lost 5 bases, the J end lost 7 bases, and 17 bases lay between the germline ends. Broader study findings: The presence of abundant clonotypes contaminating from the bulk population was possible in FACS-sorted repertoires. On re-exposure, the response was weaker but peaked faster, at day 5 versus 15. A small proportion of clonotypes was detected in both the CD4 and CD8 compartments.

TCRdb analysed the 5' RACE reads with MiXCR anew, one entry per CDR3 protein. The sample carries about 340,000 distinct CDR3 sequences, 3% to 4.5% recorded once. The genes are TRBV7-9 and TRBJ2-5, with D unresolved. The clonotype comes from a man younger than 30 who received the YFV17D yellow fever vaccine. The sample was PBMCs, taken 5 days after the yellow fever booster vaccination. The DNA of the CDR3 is TGTGCCAGCAGCCCCCCCAACCTCGACGGGACCCAGTACTTC. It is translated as CASSPPNLDGTQYF.